One sample yielded the 28 T cell receptor beta chains listed below, sequenced in a study of T-cell memory formation after mild COVID-19. Each CDR3 protein gets one entry after TCRdb re-called the 5' RACE reads with MiXCR. The table has just under 350,000 distinct CDR3 sequences, 13% seen once. The sequenced material came from PBMCs or a T cell subset sorted from them (not recorded which). These receptor sequences come from a man aged 18 to 35 who had mild COVID-19 (a few samples of this study predate the infection). Cell type and time point are not known.

CDR3: CASSVGGGSGNTIYF. The CDR3 nucleotides read TGTGCCAGCAGCGTAGGCGGGGGCTCTGGAAACACCATATATTTT. The rearrangement links TRBV9 to TRBJ1-3, with D perhaps TRBD1 (5 bases). Trimming shortened V by 0 bases and J by 0 bases, and 7 bases separated the two germline ends. CDR1 is SGDLS and CDR2 is YYNGEE in the germline V gene. This CDR3 is 15 amino acids long.

The chain combines TRBV6-6 with TRBJ1-2, with 8 positions matching TRBD1. J lost 8 bases, V lost 2 bases, and 19 bases had no gene match. CDR3 length: 18 residues. Germline CDR1 and CDR2: MNHNY and SVGAGI (reference sequence). CDR3 residues: CASSYNFRGRTRVGGYTF. The CDR3 DNA reads TGTGCCAGCAGTTACAACTTCAGGGGGCGGACGAGAGTGGGAGGCTACACCTTC.

J is TRBJ1-2 and V is TRBV5-1; D gene ambiguous. Germline V CDR1 and CDR2: SGHRS, YFSETQ. Deletions cut 4 bases from V and 3 bases from J, with 10 bases between. This CDR3 region has 13 residues. CDR3 nucleotides: TGCGCCAGCAGCCCGGATGGGGACTATGGCTACACCTTC. Protein: CASSPDGDYGYTF.

The table lists this clonotype with a few counts. V is TRBV5-6 and J is TRBJ2-7; tentative D call: TRBD1 (6 bases). CDR1 is SGHDT and CDR2 is YYEEEE in the germline V gene. CDR3 length: 16 residues. V shed 4 bases and J shed 3 bases, with 20 bases lying between them. For the CDR3, the DNA is TGTGCCAGCAGCCCGCGGGTCGAGGGGGTTAGCTACGAGCAGTACGTC. Amino acid sequence: CASSPRVEGVSYEQYV.

The rearrangement links TRBV7-8 to TRBJ2-6; D not certain. Germline V gives CDR1 SGHVS, CDR2 FQNEAQ. The ends were cut back, 6 bases at V and 0 bases at J, with 12 bases in the middle. The CDR3 consists of 16 residues. CDR3 sequence: CASSSTGFSGANVLTF. The CDR3 DNA is TGTGCCAGCAGTTCCACTGGGTTCTCTGGGGCCAACGTCCTGACTTTC.

This clonotype was counted a few times. This sequence joins TRBV9 and TRBJ1-2; no reliable D call. Germline assignment: CDR1 SGDLS and CDR2 YYNGEE. The CDR3 length is 13 residues. V lost 4 bases, J lost 7 bases, and 14 bases lay in between. The CDR3 sequence is CASSPGEVFGYTF. For the CDR3, the DNA is TGTGCCAGCAGCCCCGGGGAGGTTTTTGGCTACACCTTC.

This clonotype was detected a few times. DNA of the CDR3: TGTGCCAGCAGGACGGGACTAGCTATCACCGGGGAGCTGTTTTTT. Translated, it gives CASRTGLAITGELFF. The chain is built from TRBV5-6 and TRBJ2-2, with 9 bases matching TRBD2. CDR1 and CDR2 from the germline V gene are SGHDT and YYEEEE. V lost 5 bases and J lost 4; bases outside the gene matches: 6. This CDR3 comprises 15 residues.

There are a few counts of this clonotype. The J gene is TRBJ1-2, the V gene TRBV20-1, with unresolved D. Trimming took off 7 bases at V and 4 bases at J, with 16 bases between the two ends. The CDR3 runs to 13 residues. Germline V CDR1 and CDR2: DFQATT, SNEGSKA (reference sequence). The CDR3 DNA sequence: TGCAGTGGCCGACATCCCACAACCTATGGCTACACCTTC. Translated: CSGRHPTTYGYTF.

The chain is built from TRBV7-2 and TRBJ2-6; 8 nucleotides agree with TRBD1. The CDR3 consists of 15 residues. Trimming at V came to 5 bases and at J to 5 bases, leaving 5 bases not matched to a gene. CDR1 is SGHTA, CDR2 FQGNSA, per germline. CDR3 amino acids: CASSPRTGWANVLTF. CDR3 DNA sequence: TGTGCCAGCAGCCCACGGACAGGGTGGGCCAACGTCCTGACTTTC.

The rearrangement joins TRBV7-9 to TRBJ1-1, with D unresolved. V was cut by 5 bases and J by 5 bases, with 6 bases left in between. Germline CDR1 and CDR2: SEHNR and FQNEAQ (reference sequence). CDR3 size: 11 residues. The CDR3 reads CASSRETEAFF. The CDR3 coding sequence is TGTGCCAGCAGCCGGGAGACTGAAGCTTTCTTT.

V gene TRBV28 combines with J gene TRBJ2-4; D may be TRBD1 (5 bases). The CDR3 runs 13 residues. Trimming cost V 5 bases and J 9 bases, with 14 bases left between them. Germline CDR1 and CDR2: MDHEN and SYDVKM. Written as DNA, the CDR3 is TGTGCCAGCAGTGCAGGGTTTGCGTTCATTCAGTACTTC. This codes for CASSAGFAFIQYF.

This clonotype was counted at least ten times. The CDR3 DNA reads TGTGCCACCAGGGCCTCGGGCGGGGGGGCCACTGAGCAGTTCTTC. Its protein is CATRASGGGATEQFF. The chain employs TRBV24-1 and TRBJ2-1; 9 bases are shared with TRBD2. This CDR3 spans 15 amino acids. Germline lookup yields CDR1 KGHDR and CDR2 SFDVKD. V lost 7 bases, J lost 9 bases, and 12 bases stayed unmatched.

This clonotype came up many times. The chain links TRBV10-3 to TRBJ1-6; a possible D gene is TRBD1 (5 bases). The CDR3 is made up of 14 amino acids. CDR1 is ENHRY, CDR2 SYGVKD, per germline. The V and J ends lost 6 bases and 7 bases respectively, with 13 bases between them. CDR3 residues: CAISQGNYNSPLHF. The CDR3 bases are TGTGCCATCAGCCAGGGTAACTACAATTCACCCCTCCACTTT.

Ten or more counts support this clonotype. The V gene is TRBV5-1, the J gene TRBJ2-1, with 12 bases lining up with TRBD2. With V trimmed by 4 bases and J by 8 bases, 10 bases remained unmatched. The CDR3 loop spans 16 amino acids. CDR1 and CDR2 (germline): SGHRS, YFSETQ. CDR3 coding DNA: TGCGCCAGCAGCAAGCTAGCGGGGGGGTTCTGGGATGAGCAGTTCTTC. Translated: CASSKLAGGFWDEQFF.

This clonotype was seen only a few times. The chain has TRBV20-1 and TRBJ1-2, with 11 bases identical to TRBD1. Germline V CDR1 and CDR2: DFQATT, SNEGSKA (reference sequence). This CDR3 comprises 14 residues. The junction had 4 bases not matched to a gene; V was cut back by 3 bases and J by 4 bases. CDR3 coding DNA: TGCAGTGCTAGGGAGGACAGGGGGCTCTATGGCTACACCTTC. It encodes CSAREDRGLYGYTF.

Only a few counts were recorded for this clonotype. The rearrangement joins TRBV6-2 or TRBV6-3 to TRBJ2-3, with TRBD1 identical over 7 bases. V was pared by 2 bases and J by 3 bases, with 5 bases of the junction left unmatched. Germline V CDR1 and CDR2: MNHEY, SVGEGT. CDR3 length: 15 amino acids. The CDR3, as DNA: TGTGCCAGCAGTTACCAGGGGGTGATGACAGATACGCAGTATTTT. Amino acids: CASSYQGVMTDTQYF.

V is TRBV5-1 and J is TRBJ2-5; the D call may be TRBD1 or TRBD2 (5 bases each). The CDR3 is made up of 15 amino acids. CDR1 and CDR2 from the germline V gene are SGHRS and YFSETQ. Trimming pared 0 bases from V and 4 bases from J, leaving 13 bases between. Here the CDR3 DNA reads TGCGCCAGCAGCTTGGAGTCCGGGGCCCGAGAGACCCAGTACTTC. Translation: CASSLESGARETQYF.

J is TRBJ2-7 and V is TRBV5-6, with D possibly being TRBD1 or TRBD2 (5 bases each). The CDR3 has 15 amino acids. From germline, CDR1 is SGHDT and CDR2 YYEEEE. V lost 0 bases to trimming and J lost 0 bases, with 10 bases between them. The CDR3 DNA reads TGTGCCAGCAGCTTGGTACCAGGGAGCTCCTACGAGCAGTACGTC. Protein: CASSLVPGSSYEQYV.

This clonotype was observed a handful of times. V usage is TRBV5-1 and J usage is TRBJ1-4; possibly TRBD1 for D (5 bases). The germline V gene has CDR1 SGHRS and CDR2 YFSETQ. The CDR3 is 17 amino acids. The V end was cut by 3 bases, the J end by 8 bases, with 23 bases between. CDR3 in DNA: TGCGCCAGCAGCTCACCTCGGGACTCTCCCGGCGGGGAAAAACTGTTTTTT. Translation gives CASSSPRDSPGGEKLFF.

The table lists this clonotype with a few counts. The rearrangement links TRBV12-3 or TRBV12-4 to TRBJ2-2; D might be TRBD2 (5 bases). The CDR3 consists of 11 residues. The V end lost 11 bases, the J end lost 4 bases, and 8 bases lay between the germline ends. Written as DNA, the CDR3 is TGTGCCCAACGGGGCACCGGGGAGCTGTTTTTT. Amino acid sequence: CAQRGTGELFF.

This clonotype was observed a handful of times. This chain connects TRBV18 to TRBJ1-3, with TRBD1 matching over 11 bases. V lost 5 bases to trimming and J lost 3 bases; unmatched junction nucleotides: 3. Germline V CDR1 and CDR2: KGHSH, LQKENI. The CDR3 contains 15 residues. The CDR3 here is CASSAGQGDGNTIYF. The CDR3, as DNA: TGTGCCAGCTCAGCGGGACAGGGGGATGGAAACACCATATATTTT.

This clonotype was detected many times. The chain employs TRBV6-5 and TRBJ2-3; 8 nucleotides agree with TRBD2. Germline V gene data show CDR1 as MNHEY and CDR2 as SVGAGI. The CDR3 length is 15 residues. Unmatched junction bases numbered 5, after V lost 1 base and J lost 5 bases. The CDR3 is CASSYLGLGGDTQYF. CDR3 DNA sequence: TGTGCCAGCAGTTACTTGGGACTAGGGGGAGATACGCAGTATTTT.

This clonotype was recorded many times. This chain connects TRBV19 to TRBJ2-7, with 12 bases fitting TRBD1. Trimming removed 3 bases from V and 4 bases from J; junction bases left unmatched: 4. CDR1 LNHDA and CDR2 SQIVND come from the germline V gene (reference sequence). The CDR3 sequence is 15 residues long. The CDR3 loop is CASSIGTGGIYEQYF. The CDR3, as DNA: TGTGCCAGTAGTATCGGGACAGGGGGCATTTACGAGCAGTACTTC.

This chain links TRBV7-2 with TRBJ2-7; no clear D gene. V was shortened by 0 bases and J by 6 bases, with 9 bases between the two germline ends. Per germline, CDR1 SGHTA and CDR2 FQGNSA. This CDR3 is 13 amino acids long. CDR3 residues: CASSLAERSEQYF. The CDR3 DNA is TGTGCCAGCAGCTTAGCGGAACGGAGCGAGCAGTACTTC. Based on the CDR3 plus reference TRBV7-2 and TRBJ2-7, the full variable domain is GAGVSQSPSNKVTEKGKDVELRCDPISGHTALYWYRQSLGQGLEFLIYFQGNSAPDKSGLPSDRFSAERTGGSVSTLTIQRTQQEDSAVYLCASSLAERSEQYFGPGTRLTVT.

The genes are TRBV6-2 or TRBV6-3 and TRBJ2-5; D may be TRBD1 or TRBD2 (5 bases each). This CDR3 has 12 amino acids. Germline loops: CDR1 MNHEY, CDR2 SVGEGT. Trimming cost V 11 bases and J 7 bases, with 17 bases left between them. Here the CDR3 reads CAATGADGTQYF. As DNA, the CDR3 is TGTGCCGCCACCGGGGCCGACGGGACCCAGTACTTC.

A few counts support this clonotype. The chain employs TRBV7-2 and TRBJ2-2, with 8 bases aligning to TRBD2. CDR3 size: 14 residues. Germline V gene data show CDR1 as SGHTA and CDR2 as FQGNSA. J gave up 3 bases and V 6 bases, and 3 bases lay outside the gene matches. The CDR3 loop reads CASRGTSYTGELFF. CDR3 in DNA: TGTGCCAGCAGGGGGACTAGTTACACCGGGGAGCTGTTTTTT.

The chain recombines TRBV5-1 with TRBJ2-3, with a tentative D call TRBD2 (8 bases). CDR3 length: 14 amino acids. Germline loops: CDR1 SGHRS, CDR2 YFSETQ. V lost 3 bases to trimming and J lost 6 bases, with 14 bases between them. In DNA form, the CDR3 reads TGCGCCAGCAGCTGGGGACTAGGGGGCGATACGCAGTATTTT. Translating gives CASSWGLGGDTQYF.

V gene TRBV4-1 combines with J gene TRBJ2-1; either TRBD1 or TRBD2 may fit D (6 bases each). CDR1 MGHRA and CDR2 YSYEKL come from the germline V gene. The CDR3 spans 19 residues. V lost 6 bases and J 0 bases, leaving 24 bases between the germline ends. The CDR3 sequence: CASRLSGARSISSYNEQFF. The DNA of the CDR3 is TGCGCCAGCAGACTTTCGGGGGCTAGGTCTATCAGCTCCTACAATGAGCAGTTCTTC.